Shown below are 29 T cell receptor beta chains from a single sample sequenced in a study of synovial regulatory T cells in juvenile arthritis. Each patient with active arthritis gave synovial fluid along with matched peripheral blood. Sequenced by immunoSEQ multiplex PCR; TCRdb stores in-frame clones only, minus some. Recorded for this sample: more than 2,500 clones. Sequencing was done on a sample of Treg cells from the synovium. These receptors were taken from a donor aged 2-30 years with juvenile idiopathic arthritis.

By frequency, this clone registers medium-sized (0.01 to 0.1%). The V call is TRBV7-2, the J call TRBJ1-5. The CDR3 consists of 16 residues. A DNA sequence was not provided. Germline CDR1 is SGHTA and CDR2 is FQGNSA. CDR3 region: CASSPQLLGSNQPQHF.

The chain carries TRBV6-4 and TRBJ2-5; lacking DNA, the TRBD2 call made by TCRdb goes unchecked. CDR1 MRHNA and CDR2 SNTAGT come from the germline V gene. This CDR3 region has 14 residues. No DNA sequence was recorded. Here the CDR3 reads CASPERGRVKTQYF.

This chain uses TRBV7-9 with TRBJ2-3; TCRdb reports TRBD2, a call that lacks DNA to check it against. The CDR3 runs to 15 residues. No DNA was logged. Germline V lookup: CDR1 SEHNR, CDR2 FQNEAQ (reference sequence). CDR3 region: CASSWTSGRADTQYF.

According to its frequency, this clone is medium-sized (0.01 to 0.1%). This chain uses TRBV30 with TRBJ1-5; without DNA, the TCRdb call of TRBD1 cannot be checked. Germline CDR1 is GTSNPN and CDR2 is SVGIG (reference sequence). This CDR3 is 15 amino acids long. Only the protein is on record. The chain's CDR3 is CAWKTGGAGNQPQHF.

The V and J genes are TRBV5-1 and TRBJ2-3; the D call of TRBD2 rests on TCRdb alone, since no DNA is present to check it. Germline V gene data show CDR1 as SGHRS and CDR2 as YFSETQ. The CDR3 is 17 amino acids. The DNA sequence is not available. The chain's CDR3 is CASSLRTSGLYTDTQYF.

V and J are TRBV28 and TRBJ1-4; TCRdb selects TRBD1, and the lack of DNA leaves this call unchecked. CDR1 MDHEN and CDR2 SYDVKM come from the germline V gene. The CDR3 has 15 residues. Nucleotide data are not available. CDR3: CASSSPGGQGEKLFF.

The chain uses TRBV6-5 and TRBJ2-3. Germline V CDR1 and CDR2: MNHEY, SVGAGI. This CDR3 has 14 residues. DNA for this receptor is not on file. The CDR3 sequence: CASSTPPGTDTQYF.

The CDR3: CASSPSGTGSVQPQHF. V is TRBV28 and J is TRBJ1-5; lacking DNA, the TRBD1 call made by TCRdb goes unchecked. This CDR3 has 16 residues. The coding DNA is unavailable. CDR1 MDHEN and CDR2 SYDVKM come from the germline V gene. The full variable domain, with the rest looked up from reference TRBV28 and TRBJ1-5, is DVKVTQSSRYLVKRTGEKVFLECVQDMDHENMFWYRQDPGLGLRLIYFSYDVKMKEKGDIPEGYSVSREKKERFSLILESASTNQTSMYLCASSPSGTGSVQPQHFGDGTRLSIL.

The rearrangement joins TRBV5-3 to TRBJ2-2; lacking DNA, the TRBD2 call made by TCRdb goes unchecked. TRBV5-3 qualifies as an ORF whose function is uncertain. The CDR3 consists of 14 residues. No DNA accompanies this entry. CDR3 amino acids: CASSLYQAAGELFF.

This clone counts as medium-sized by frequency. The J gene is TRBJ2-1, the V gene TRBV10-3; TCRdb's D gene call, TRBD1, goes unchecked for lack of DNA. The CDR3 totals 16 residues. DNA is not on record. Germline CDR1 is ENHRY and CDR2 is SYGVKD. CDR3: CAISVRQPNVYNEQFF.

V gene TRBV6-1 combines with J gene TRBJ2-3; the TCRdb D gene call, TRBD2, has no DNA to confirm it. The CDR3 consists of 14 residues. No DNA is recorded. Germline CDR1 MNHNS, CDR2 SASEGT. CDR3 in amino acids: CASSIGLRTDTQYF.

This clone counts as medium-sized by frequency. V is TRBV28 and J is TRBJ1-1. CDR1 and CDR2 from the germline V gene are MDHEN and SYDVKM. This CDR3 spans 14 amino acids. No DNA is given. The CDR3 sequence: CASSLFGGVTEAFF.

Measured by frequency, this clone is medium-sized. The rearrangement uses TRBV5-4 and TRBJ2-1; TCRdb outputs TRBD2, but without DNA this stays unchecked. The CDR3 runs to 16 residues. A DNA sequence was not provided. CDR1 SGHNT and CDR2 YYREEE come from the germline V gene (reference sequence). The CDR3 region is CASSIGTSGPYNEQFF.

This clone is called medium-sized based on its frequency. The gene calls are TRBV27 and TRBJ2-2; the TCRdb D gene call, TRBD2, has no DNA to confirm it. CDR3 length: 14 amino acids. Nucleotide data are not available. The germline V gene encodes CDR1 MNHEY and CDR2 SMNVEV (reference sequence). The CDR3 region is CASSPDGWTGELFF.

The chain links TRBV5-4 to TRBJ2-7; no DNA is available, so the TRBD2 call from TCRdb remains unchecked. Looked up from germline, CDR1 is SGHNT and CDR2 is YYREEE (reference sequence). The CDR3 runs 15 residues. No DNA accompanies this entry. The CDR3 reads CASSLGGFNSYEQYF. Combining the CDR3 with reference TRBV5-4 and TRBJ2-7 gives the whole variable domain ETGVTQSPTHLIKTRGQQVTLRCSSQSGHNTVSWYQQALGQGPQFIFQYYREEENGRGNFPPRFSGLQFPNYSSELNVNALELDDSALYLCASSLGGFNSYEQYFGPGTRLTVT.

This clone ranks as medium-sized (0.01 to 0.1%) in terms of frequency. The chain carries TRBV7-9 and TRBJ2-4; TCRdb outputs TRBD1, but without DNA this stays unchecked. Germline V gene lookup returns CDR1 SEHNR and CDR2 FQNEAQ (reference sequence). This CDR3 has 14 residues. The DNA sequence is not available. CDR3 region: CASLGQGAKNIQYF.

The rearrangement links TRBV6-1 to TRBJ2-3; no DNA is available, so the TRBD2 call from TCRdb remains unchecked. Germline CDR1 and CDR2: MNHNS and SASEGT. The CDR3 consists of 15 residues. No DNA is given. The CDR3 loop reads CASSPSGRFIDTQYF.

The chain links TRBV5-6 to TRBJ1-1; no DNA is available, so the TRBD1 call from TCRdb remains unchecked. The CDR3 loop spans 14 amino acids. No DNA was logged. The germline V gene encodes CDR1 SGHDT and CDR2 YYEEEE. CDR3 amino acids: CASSRDRVQSEAFF.

The V gene is TRBV29-1, the J gene TRBJ1-2; checking the TCRdb D call of TRBD1 is not possible without DNA. Looked up from germline, CDR1 is SQVTM and CDR2 is ANQGSEA. CDR3 length: 16 amino acids. Only the protein is on record. The CDR3 spells CSVDEDSSPGSYGYTF.

V usage is TRBV19 and J usage is TRBJ1-1; TCRdb's D call, TRBD1, is unchecked because there is no DNA. The CDR3 sequence is 12 residues long. DNA is not recorded here. Germline CDR1 is LNHDA and CDR2 is SQIVND (reference sequence). This chain's CDR3 is CASNIPPGGAFF.

Judged by frequency, this clone is medium-sized. The rearrangement joins TRBV7-2 to TRBJ2-3; TCRdb indicates TRBD1, and absent DNA this call remains unverified. CDR1 and CDR2 from the germline V gene are SGHTA and FQGNSA. CDR3 length: 13 amino acids. There is no recorded DNA. CDR3 loop: CASARGVADTQYF.

The chain employs TRBV28 and TRBJ1-5. The CDR3 runs 18 residues. Only the protein is available. Germline lookup yields CDR1 MDHEN and CDR2 SYDVKM. CDR3 residues: CASSLGRIQGPLDQPQHF. The variable domain in full, completed from reference TRBV28 and TRBJ1-5, reads DVKVTQSSRYLVKRTGEKVFLECVQDMDHENMFWYRQDPGLGLRLIYFSYDVKMKEKGDIPEGYSVSREKKERFSLILESASTNQTSMYLCASSLGRIQGPLDQPQHFGDGTRLSIL.

This clone counts as medium-sized by frequency. The V call is TRBV27, the J call TRBJ2-3. Germline V gives CDR1 MNHEY, CDR2 SMNVEV (reference sequence). The CDR3 consists of 15 residues. The protein alone is recorded here. This CDR3 reads CASSRGLSQADTQYF.

V is TRBV7-9 and J is TRBJ2-1; no DNA is available, so the TRBD1 call from TCRdb remains unchecked. CDR1 is SEHNR and CDR2 is FQNEAQ in the germline V gene (reference sequence). The CDR3 loop spans 16 amino acids. The coding DNA is unavailable. This CDR3 reads CASSSPGHKTPNEQFF.

V and J are TRBV28 and TRBJ1-1; the D call of TRBD1 rests on TCRdb alone, since no DNA is present to check it. The CDR3 is 15 amino acids. Only the protein is on record. From germline, CDR1 is MDHEN and CDR2 SYDVKM. The CDR3 is CASTETGTGRTEAFF.

The rearrangement uses TRBV6-1 and TRBJ2-7; TCRdb proposes TRBD2, but this gene call is untestable without DNA. The CDR3 covers 14 residues. The protein alone is recorded here. CDR1 is MNHNS and CDR2 is SASEGT in the germline V gene. The CDR3 sequence is CASRLAGGSYEQYF.

This clone shows up as medium-sized by frequency. The chain employs TRBV7-9 and TRBJ2-5; the D call of TRBD1 rests on TCRdb alone, since no DNA is present to check it. This CDR3 is 12 amino acids long. DNA is not recorded here. Germline V lookup: CDR1 SEHNR, CDR2 FQNEAQ (reference sequence). The CDR3 reads CASSFREETQYF.

The chain couples TRBV12-5 to TRBJ1-1; the TCRdb call, TRBD1, lacks DNA for checking. The CDR3 totals 11 residues. The record lacks a DNA sequence. CDR1 is LGHNT and CDR2 is FRNRAP in the germline V gene. CDR3 region: CASGLQGKAFF.

This clone is labeled medium-sized based on frequency. The rearrangement uses TRBV19 and TRBJ2-3; the TCRdb D gene call, TRBD2, has no DNA to confirm it. The CDR3 is 17 residues long. No DNA is recorded. Germline CDR1 LNHDA, CDR2 SQIVND (reference sequence). Here the CDR3 reads CASSLRTSGRLTDTQYF.